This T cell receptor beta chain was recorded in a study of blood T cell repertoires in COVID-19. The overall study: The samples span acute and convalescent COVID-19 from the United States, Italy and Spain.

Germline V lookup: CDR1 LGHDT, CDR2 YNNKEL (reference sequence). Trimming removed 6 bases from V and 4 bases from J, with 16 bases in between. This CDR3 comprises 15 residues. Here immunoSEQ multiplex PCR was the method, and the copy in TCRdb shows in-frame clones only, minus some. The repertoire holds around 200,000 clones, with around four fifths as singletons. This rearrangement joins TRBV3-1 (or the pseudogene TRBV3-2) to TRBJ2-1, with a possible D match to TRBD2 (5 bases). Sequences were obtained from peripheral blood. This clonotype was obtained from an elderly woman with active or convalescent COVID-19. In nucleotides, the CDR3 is TGTGCCAGCAGTAGTAGTGGGCGGGTATACAATGAGCAGTTCTTC. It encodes CASSSSGRVYNEQFF.